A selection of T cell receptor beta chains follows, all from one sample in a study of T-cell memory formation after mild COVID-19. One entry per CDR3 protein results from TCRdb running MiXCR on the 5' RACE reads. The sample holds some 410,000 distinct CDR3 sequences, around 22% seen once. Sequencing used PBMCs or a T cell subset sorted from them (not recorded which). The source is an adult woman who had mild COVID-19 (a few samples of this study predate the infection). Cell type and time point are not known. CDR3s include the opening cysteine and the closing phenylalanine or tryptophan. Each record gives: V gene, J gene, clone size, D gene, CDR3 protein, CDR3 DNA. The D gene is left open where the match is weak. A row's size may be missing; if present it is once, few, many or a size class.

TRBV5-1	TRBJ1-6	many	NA	CASSLESTPLHF	TGCGCCAGCAGCTTGGAGTCGACACCCCTCCACTTT
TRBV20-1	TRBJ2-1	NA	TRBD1	CSARAVTGNSYNEQFF	TGCAGTGCTAGAGCCGTGACAGGGAACTCCTACAATGAGCAGTTCTTC
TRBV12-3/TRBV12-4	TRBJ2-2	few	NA	CASSFLGVNTGELFF	TGTGCCAGCAGTTTTCTGGGGGTAAACACCGGGGAGCTGTTTTTT
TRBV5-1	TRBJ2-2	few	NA	CASSLDSEGLFF	TGCGCCAGCAGCTTGGACTCGGAGGGGTTGTTTTTT
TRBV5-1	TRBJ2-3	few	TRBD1	CASTWTGLADTQYF	TGCGCCAGCACCTGGACAGGGTTGGCAGATACGCAGTATTTT
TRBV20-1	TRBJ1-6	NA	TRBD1	CSARDLADRGHSPLHF	TGCAGTGCTAGAGATCTTGCGGACAGGGGACATTCACCCCTCCACTTT
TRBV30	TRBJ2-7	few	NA	CACTSHRRPGGSYEQYF	TGTGCCTGCACCAGCCATAGACGTCCAGGTGGCTCCTACGAGCAGTACTTC
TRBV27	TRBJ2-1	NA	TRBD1	CASSFLTGDNEQFF	TGTGCCAGCAGTTTCCTGACAGGGGACAATGAGCAGTTCTTC
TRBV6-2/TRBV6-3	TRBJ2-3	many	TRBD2	CASSYSGAGAPDAQYF	TGTGCCAGCAGTTACTCCGGGGCGGGAGCCCCCGATGCGCAGTATTTT
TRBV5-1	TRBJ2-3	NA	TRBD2	CASSLDGAGGPPSQYF	TGCGCCAGCAGCTTGGACGGGGCGGGAGGGCCTCCATCGCAGTATTTT
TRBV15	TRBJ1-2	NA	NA	CATSRGTVYGYTF	TGTGCCACCAGCAGAGGGACAGTCTATGGCTACACCTTC
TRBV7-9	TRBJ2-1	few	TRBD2	CASSLVSSWTSGSYNEQFF	TGTGCCAGCAGCTTAGTGTCATCCTGGACTAGCGGGAGCTACAATGAGCAGTTCTTC
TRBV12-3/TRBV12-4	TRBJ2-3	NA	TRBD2	CASSPSRRGRYGADTQYF	TGTGCCAGCAGCCCCTCCCGGCGCGGGAGGTATGGGGCAGATACGCAGTATTTT
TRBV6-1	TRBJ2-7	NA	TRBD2	CASGRDYLEQYF	TGTGCCAGCGGCCGGGACTACCTCGAGCAGTACTTC
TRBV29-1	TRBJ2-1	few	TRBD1	CSVDRAHEQFF	TGCAGCGTGGACAGGGCGCATGAGCAGTTCTTC
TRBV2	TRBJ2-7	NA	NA	CASKDDLPYYEQYF	TGTGCCAGCAAAGACGACCTCCCCTATTACGAGCAGTACTTC
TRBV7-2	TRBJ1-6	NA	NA	CASSLLQALNSPLHF	TGTGCCAGCAGCTTACTCCAAGCCCTTAATTCACCCCTCCACTTT
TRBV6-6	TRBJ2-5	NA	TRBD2	CASSYTGTSGRETQYF	TGTGCCAGCAGTTACACCGGGACTAGCGGGAGGGAGACCCAGTACTTC
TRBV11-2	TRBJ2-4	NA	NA	CASSPGTFLAKNIQYF	TGTGCCAGCAGCCCAGGGACATTCCTAGCCAAAAACATTCAGTACTTC
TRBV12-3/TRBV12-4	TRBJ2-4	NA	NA	CASTGGLLIAKNIQYF	TGTGCCAGCACTGGGGGCCTTCTTATAGCCAAAAACATTCAGTACTTC
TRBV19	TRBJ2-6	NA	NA	CASSIDHYPTKSGSSGANVLTF	TGTGCCAGTAGTATAGATCATTACCCCACAAAATCAGGGAGCTCTGGGGCCAACGTCCTGACTTTC
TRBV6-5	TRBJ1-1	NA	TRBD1	CASRPNRGGTEAFF	TGTGCCAGCAGACCGAACAGGGGTGGAACTGAAGCTTTCTTT
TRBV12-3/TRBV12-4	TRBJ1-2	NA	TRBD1	CSSSFRGMGYTF	TGTTCCAGCAGTTTCAGGGGGATGGGCTACACCTTC
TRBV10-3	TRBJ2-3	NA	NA	CAIREESTDTQYF	TGTGCCATCAGGGAGGAGAGCACAGATACGCAGTATTTT
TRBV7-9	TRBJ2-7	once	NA	CASSPDRTGSPYEQYF	TGTGCCAGCAGCCCCGACAGGACCGGTAGCCCCTACGAGCAGTACTTC
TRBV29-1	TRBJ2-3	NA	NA	CSVEEVRGADTQYF	TGCAGCGTTGAAGAGGTGCGGGGCGCAGATACGCAGTATTTT
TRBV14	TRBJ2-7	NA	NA	CASSRGPGTPSSYEQYF	TGTGCCAGCAGCCGAGGTCCGGGGACTCCGAGCTCCTACGAGCAGTACTTC
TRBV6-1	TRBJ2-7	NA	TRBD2	CASSRNLGGSYEQYF	TGTGCCAGCTCTCGAAACCTCGGGGGGTCCTACGAGCAGTACTTC
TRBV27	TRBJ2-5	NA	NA	CASGQGSRETQYF	TGTGCCAGCGGGCAGGGGAGTAGAGAGACCCAGTACTTC
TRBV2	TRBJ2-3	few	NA	CASSDSLLRTDTQYF	TGTGCCAGCAGTGATTCTCTATTGCGCACAGATACGCAGTATTTT
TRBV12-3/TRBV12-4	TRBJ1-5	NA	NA	CASSKRGSNQPQHF	TGTGCCAGCTCTAAAAGGGGAAGCAATCAGCCCCAGCATTTT
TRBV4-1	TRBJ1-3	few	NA	CASSLYSDGNSGNTIYF	TGCGCCAGCAGCCTTTATTCGGACGGGAACTCTGGAAACACCATATATTTT
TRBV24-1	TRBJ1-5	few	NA	CATSDLGNQPQHF	TGTGCCACCAGTGATTTGGGTAATCAGCCCCAGCATTTT
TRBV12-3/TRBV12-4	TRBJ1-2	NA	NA	CASSLSAGYLYGYTF	TGTGCCAGCAGTTTATCGGCAGGGTATCTTTATGGCTACACCTTC